Following are 20 T cell receptor beta chains from one sample sequenced in a study of cytomegalovirus exposure and HLA in healthy donors. Vbeta (60) and Jbeta (13) primers were used in the PCR. Repertoires were generated with immunoSEQ multiplex PCR, while TCRdb's copy carries only in-frame clones and drops some. The sample includes 200,000 or so clones, roughly 84% seen only once; the top ten take around 0.24%. Sequenced material: PBMCs. These TCRs come from a boy younger than 18 in good health and CMV-seronegative.

The chain employs TRBV30 and TRBJ1-1; 8 bases match TRBD1. The CDR3 consists of 14 residues. V lost 3 bases and J lost 5; bases outside the gene matches: 8. Germline loops: CDR1 GTSNPN, CDR2 SVGIG (reference sequence). The CDR3, as DNA: TGTGCCTGGAGGGAGCAGGGGGCAAGAACTGAAGCTTTCTTT. Its translation: CAWREQGARTEAFF.

The chain links TRBV6-6 to TRBJ2-7, with D possibly being TRBD2 (5 bases). Germline assignment: CDR1 MNHNY and CDR2 SVGAGI (reference sequence). The CDR3 has 12 residues. The V gene lost 8 bases and the J gene lost 6 bases, with 14 bases spanning the gap. This chain's CDR3 is CASGDSVGEQYF. The CDR3 coding sequence is TGTGCCAGCGGCGATAGCGTCGGCGAGCAGTACTTC.

The chain joins TRBV19 to TRBJ1-1, with D possibly matching TRBD1 (5 bases). V lost 3 bases and J 1 base, leaving 6 bases between the germline ends. This CDR3 has 13 residues. Germline values: CDR1 LNHDA, CDR2 SQIVND (reference sequence). For the CDR3, the DNA is TGTGCCAGTAGTATCACAGGGAACACTGAAGCTTTCTTT. It specifies CASSITGNTEAFF.

The V and J genes are TRBV5-6 and TRBJ1-5; perhaps TRBD1 as D (6 bases). V shed 0 bases and J shed 3 bases, with 10 bases lying between them. The CDR3 totals 15 residues. Looked up from germline, CDR1 is SGHDT and CDR2 is YYEEEE. CDR3 loop: CASSLAGQYNQPQHF. The CDR3 bases are TGTGCCAGCAGCTTGGCTGGACAGTACAATCAGCCCCAGCATTTT. The full variable domain, rest sourced from reference TRBV5-6 and TRBJ1-5, is DAGVTQSPTHLIKTRGQQVTLRCSPKSGHDTVSWYQQALGQGPQFIFQYYEEEERQRGNFPDRFSGHQFPNYSSELNVNALLLGDSALYLCASSLAGQYNQPQHFGDGTRLSIL.

V is TRBV27 and J is TRBJ2-1; TRBD2 might be the D (6 bases). Germline V gene lookup returns CDR1 MNHEY and CDR2 SMNVEV (reference sequence). V shed 5 bases and J shed 0 bases, with 17 bases lying between them. The CDR3 covers 17 residues. In DNA, the CDR3 is TGTGCCAGCAGTAAAACGGGGGACGTAAGCTCCTACAATGAGCAGTTCTTC. Translated: CASSKTGDVSSYNEQFF.

The chain joins TRBV2 to TRBJ2-7, with 9 bases aligning to TRBD1. V shed 6 bases, J shed 1 base, and the junction held 1 base outside the gene matches. Germline CDR1 SNHLY, CDR2 FYNNEI. CDR3 length: 13 amino acids. This CDR3 is CASRTGGSYEQYF. CDR3 sequence (DNA): TGTGCCAGCAGGACAGGGGGGTCCTACGAGCAGTACTTC.

The rearrangement joins TRBV7-9 to TRBJ1-2; tentative D call: TRBD1 (5 bases). CDR3 size: 13 residues. Germline CDR1 is SEHNR and CDR2 is FQNEAQ (reference sequence). Trimming cost V 7 bases and J 0 bases, with 9 bases left between them. The CDR3 region has the DNA TGTGCCAGCACGATGGACACTAACTATGGCTACACCTTC. Its protein product is CASTMDTNYGYTF. The full variable domain, in which reference TRBV7-9 and TRBJ1-2 provide the parts outside the CDR3, is DTGVSQNPRHKITKRGQNVTFRCDPISEHNRLYWYRQTLGQGPEFLTYFQNEAQLEKSRLLSDRFSAERPKGSFSTLEIQRTEQGDSAMYLCASTMDTNYGYTFGSGTRLTVV.

V is TRBV4-1 and J is TRBJ1-5, with no clear D. The CDR3 runs 15 residues. Germline V gives CDR1 MGHRA, CDR2 YSYEKL. V shed 0 bases and J shed 2 bases, with 8 bases lying between them. CDR3 protein: CASSQEGVGNQPQHF. The CDR3 DNA reads as TGCGCCAGCAGCCAAGAAGGAGTTGGCAATCAGCCCCAGCATTTT.

The genes are TRBV6-6 and TRBJ2-1; 10 bases align to TRBD2. Trimming at V came to 6 bases and at J to 0 bases, leaving 5 bases not matched to a gene. Germline-derived CDR1 and CDR2 are MNHNY and SVGAGI (reference sequence). The CDR3 extends over 16 amino acids. The DNA of the CDR3 is TGTGCCAGCAGACTTTCTAGCGGGAGCTCCTACAATGAGCAGTTCTTC. It encodes CASRLSSGSSYNEQFF.

The chain recombines TRBV7-8 with TRBJ2-1; 7 bases fit TRBD2. Trimming at V came to 10 bases and at J to 3 bases, leaving 9 bases not matched to a gene. The CDR3 is made up of 14 amino acids. The germline V gene encodes CDR1 SGHVS and CDR2 FQNEAQ. CDR3 region: CATLWSSGYNEQFF. The CDR3 nucleotides read TGTGCCACCCTTTGGTCTAGCGGCTACAATGAGCAGTTCTTC.

The chain links TRBV11-2 to TRBJ1-1, with D possibly TRBD1 on 6 matching bases. The CDR3 length is 13 residues. The V end lost 4 bases, the J end lost 7 bases, and 13 bases lay between the germline ends. The germline V gene encodes CDR1 SGHAT and CDR2 FQNNGV. The CDR3 spells CASSSRGYYEAFF. CDR3 nucleotide sequence: TGTGCCAGCAGCTCCAGGGGCTACTATGAAGCTTTCTTT.

This sequence joins TRBV28 and TRBJ2-7; weak D call: TRBD2 (6 bases). Trimming pared 3 bases from V and 2 bases from J, leaving 20 bases between. The CDR3 extends over 17 amino acids. CDR1 MDHEN and CDR2 SYDVKM come from the germline V gene. The CDR3 region has the DNA TGTGCCAGCAGTTTGGTGGGAGGAAAGGTTCTAACCTACGAGCAGTACTTC. Encoded protein: CASSLVGGKVLTYEQYF.

This chain joins TRBV7-2 and TRBJ2-7; 8 nucleotides align to TRBD2. J gave up 3 bases and V 5 bases, and 6 bases lay outside the gene matches. Germline V gives CDR1 SGHTA, CDR2 FQGNSA. The CDR3 has 14 amino acids. The DNA of the CDR3 is TGTGCCAGCAGCCCCTTGAGCGGGGGCTACGAGCAGTACTTC. Amino acid sequence: CASSPLSGGYEQYF.

J is TRBJ2-5 and V is TRBV5-1, with 7 bases aligning to TRBD2. Matching the DNA end better, TRBJ2-7 makes the J call doubtful. CDR1 and CDR2 (germline): SGHRS, YFSETQ. This CDR3 contains 15 residues. The CDR3 DNA follows: TGCGCCAGCACCCTCGGGGGGTTGGGTGTTGACGAGCAGTACTTC. Its translation: CASTLGGLGVDEQYF.

V gene TRBV7-2 combines with J gene TRBJ2-1; no definite D call. With 1 base removed from V and 5 bases from J, the gap between germline ends came to 9 bases. The length of the CDR3 is 14 residues. CDR1 and CDR2 (germline): SGHTA, FQGNSA. CDR3 loop: CASSLGLLNNEQFF. The CDR3, as DNA: TGTGCCAGCAGCTTAGGACTGCTGAACAATGAGCAGTTCTTC.

V and J are TRBV15 and TRBJ2-7; a possible D gene is TRBD2 (6 bases). The V end was cut by 5 bases, the J end by 3 bases, with 11 bases between. The V gene's germline CDR1 is LNHNV and CDR2 YYDKDF (reference sequence). The CDR3 is made up of 13 amino acids. The CDR3 loop is CATSGGFFYEQYF. The CDR3 bases are TGTGCCACCAGCGGGGGGTTCTTCTACGAGCAGTACTTC.

V is TRBV7-9 and J is TRBJ1-1; weak D call: TRBD1 (5 bases). CDR1 is SEHNR and CDR2 is FQNEAQ in the germline V gene (reference sequence). CDR3 length: 16 amino acids. V lost 4 bases to trimming and J lost 0 bases, with 15 bases between them. The CDR3 bases are TGTGCCAGCAGCTACAGGAGGGCGGAAATGAACACTGAAGCTTTCTTT. Translated: CASSYRRAEMNTEAFF.

J is TRBJ2-3 and V is TRBV19, with 7 positions matching TRBD2. V dropped 7 bases and J dropped 3; count of bases not matched to a gene: 7. From germline, CDR1 is LNHDA and CDR2 SQIVND (reference sequence). The CDR3 contains 14 residues. CDR3 loop: CASKTLADTDTQYF. CDR3 nucleotides: TGTGCCAGTAAGACTCTAGCGGATACAGATACGCAGTATTTT.

This chain connects TRBV27 to TRBJ2-1, with 10 bases matching TRBD2. The J segment lost 3 bases and the V segment lost 6 bases, leaving 8 bases of the junction unmatched. CDR1 and CDR2 from the germline V gene are MNHEY and SMNVEV (reference sequence). The CDR3 consists of 16 residues. The CDR3 DNA is TGTGCCAGCAGCCAATGGACTAGCGGATTCTACAATGAGCAGTTCTTC. This encodes CASSQWTSGFYNEQFF.

The chain employs TRBV30 and TRBJ1-5, with D hard to call. The CDR3 sequence is 12 residues long. CDR1 and CDR2 (germline): GTSNPN, SVGIG (reference sequence). The V gene lost 1 base and the J gene lost 3 bases, with 4 bases spanning the gap. CDR3 bases: TGTGCCTGGAGTGGTCACAATCAGCCCCAGCATTTT. It is translated as CAWSGHNQPQHF.